This TCR beta chain came from a study of blood T cells in healthy people across ages. This clonotype appeared a few times. The antigen is unknown. Germline lookup yields CDR1 SQVTM and CDR2 ANQGSEA. Trimming cost V 4 bases and J 4 bases; bases outside gene matches: 12. This CDR3 has 15 residues. The study, taken as a whole, reports: Underestimates were what the diversity estimates from one million T cells were considered to be. A strong correlation was found between TCR beta diversity and the percentage of naive T cells.

Together with a sample-barcoded 5' primer, a J-beta primer mix was included in a second PCR lasting 7 to 11 cycles. Each cDNA was tagged by a template-switch adaptor containing 12 random nucleotides. No fewer than 2.5 million CDR3-containing paired-end reads came from each sample. TCRdb redid the calling of the 5' RACE reads with MiXCR, one entry per CDR3 protein. The sample carries 540,000 or so distinct CDR3 sequences, more than 45% recorded once. The sample comprised blood. The chain recombines TRBV29-1 with TRBJ2-7; 8 bases line up with TRBD1. The origin of this receptor is a man at least 80 years old in good health. CDR3 region: CSVGKTGVPPYEQYF. CDR3 sequence (DNA): TGCAGCGTTGGAAAGACAGGGGTGCCCCCGTACGAGCAGTACTTC.